These 24 T cell receptor beta chains were sequenced from one sample in a study of immune characterization of retroperitoneal liposarcoma. TCRdb ran MiXCR on the PCR reads and lists one entry per CDR3 protein. The profile shows around 20,000 distinct CDR3 sequences, under 45% of them singletons. Material for sequencing was blood. Receptor source: a male donor with retroperitoneal liposarcoma.

The chain joins TRBV18 to TRBJ1-1, with unresolved D. Trimming left V 0 bases short and J 0 bases short, with 5 bases between. Germline V gene sequence: CDR1 KGHSH, CDR2 LQKENI. CDR3 size: 14 residues. The CDR3 DNA sequence: TGTGCCAGCTCACCACCGTCAGTGAACACTGAAGCTTTCTTT. Amino acids: CASSPPSVNTEAFF.

This clonotype has ten or more counts. The CDR3 loop is CASEGMSYEQYF. Here the CDR3 DNA reads TGTGCCAGCGAGGGAATGTCCTACGAGCAGTACTTC. The chain is built from TRBV27 and TRBJ2-7; D might be TRBD2 (5 bases). CDR1 is MNHEY, CDR2 SMNVEV, per germline (reference sequence). Deletions cut 8 bases from V and 1 base from J, with 9 bases between. The CDR3 has 12 residues.

This sequence joins TRBV7-2 and TRBJ1-4; 8 positions match TRBD1. Looked up from germline, CDR1 is SGHTA and CDR2 is FQGNSA. The CDR3 spans 15 residues. Losses at the gene ends were 5 bases for V and 7 bases for J; bases not matched to a gene: 9. The chain's CDR3 is CASSTDRALPEKLFF. CDR3 coding DNA: TGTGCCAGCAGCACGGACAGGGCTTTACCTGAAAAACTGTTTTTT. Full variable domain (outside the CDR3, taken from reference TRBV7-2 and TRBJ1-4): GAGVSQSPSNKVTEKGKDVELRCDPISGHTALYWYRQSLGQGLEFLIYFQGNSAPDKSGLPSDRFSAERTGGSVSTLTIQRTQQEDSAVYLCASSTDRALPEKLFFGSGTQLSVL.

In its sample, this clonotype is medium-sized. This chain joins TRBV7-2 and TRBJ2-1, with 8 bases identical to TRBD2. The V segment lost 5 bases and the J segment 6 bases; nucleotides outside the gene matches: 9. The CDR3 runs to 15 residues. In germline, CDR1 is SGHTA, CDR2 FQGNSA. The CDR3 DNA follows: TGTGCCAGCAGCCTTCGGACTAGCCAGGGCAATGAGCAGTTCTTC. This translates into CASSLRTSQGNEQFF.

This chain uses TRBV11-3 with TRBJ2-5, with TRBD1 matching over 7 bases. Losses at the gene ends were 1 base for V and 5 bases for J; bases not matched to a gene: 4. This CDR3 has 14 amino acids. Germline CDR1 SGHNT, CDR2 YENEEA. CDR3 DNA sequence: TGTGCCAGCAGCTTAGTCTCAGGGGGTGAGACCCAGTACTTC. It codes for CASSLVSGGETQYF.

The chain employs TRBV12-3 or TRBV12-4 and TRBJ2-1; 7 nucleotides match TRBD1. V shed 6 bases and J 4 bases; nucleotides not matched to a gene: 6. The CDR3 consists of 14 residues. CDR3 residues: CASRQGTVYNEQFF. CDR3 coding DNA: TGTGCCAGCAGACAAGGGACAGTATACAATGAGCAGTTCTTC.

This clonotype was detected a few times. Here the CDR3 reads CASSLGAGGAGTGELFF. The CDR3 DNA reads as TGTGCCAGCAGCTTAGGGGCAGGGGGCGCCGGCACCGGGGAGCTGTTTTTT. The chain has TRBV7-8 and TRBJ2-2; 8 positions match TRBD1. The CDR3 loop spans 17 amino acids. The germline CDR1 and CDR2 sequences are SGHVS and FQNEAQ. The V and J ends lost 1 base and 4 bases, in that order; junction bases with no gene match: 8.

V is TRBV11-3 and J is TRBJ1-1; D possibly corresponds to TRBD1 (5 bases). Germline V CDR1 and CDR2: SGHNT, YENEEA. The CDR3 sequence is 13 residues long. V lost 4 bases and J 6 bases, leaving 12 bases between the germline ends. The CDR3 bases are TGTGCCAGCAGCTCACCCAGGGTTCCTGAAGCTTTCTTT. Translated: CASSSPRVPEAFF.

The J gene is TRBJ2-1, the V gene TRBV6-6; D uncertain. The J call may be in error: the DNA end matches TRBJ2-7 better. This CDR3 contains 12 residues. Per the germline V gene, CDR1 is MNHNY and CDR2 is SVGAGI (reference sequence). The CDR3 region is CASSYDRYEQYF. The DNA for the CDR3 is TGTGCCAGCAGTTACGATCGGTACGAGCAGTACTTC.

A word on this clonotype: One end of the junction fails to match germline, which may point to a read error. The V and J genes are TRBV12-3 or TRBV12-4 and TRBJ2-7, with D perhaps TRBD1 (6 bases). The CDR3 loop spans 13 amino acids. The chain's CDR3 is CPSSRDEGDEQYF. The CDR3 coding sequence is TGTCCCAGCAGTCGTGACGAGGGGGACGAGCAGTACTTC.

In its sample, this clonotype is medium-sized (0.01 to 0.1%). The chain is built from TRBV12-3 or TRBV12-4 and TRBJ2-6; 8 bases agree with TRBD1. Germline trimming cut 7 bases from V and 2 bases from J; bases unmatched to any gene: 4. The CDR3 contains 15 residues. CDR3 loop: CASTSTGAGANVLTF. Here the CDR3 DNA reads TGTGCCAGCACCTCGACAGGGGCTGGGGCCAACGTCCTGACTTTC.

This clonotype is judged medium-sized. The rearrangement links TRBV6-1 to TRBJ2-1; TRBD2 agrees at 7 bases. Matching the DNA end better, TRBJ2-7 makes the J call doubtful. The CDR3 runs 12 residues. CDR1 MNHNS and CDR2 SASEGT come from the germline V gene. The CDR3, as DNA: TGTGCCACAATGCGGGGGAGAAGCGAGCAGTACTTC. It encodes CATMRGRSEQYF.

This clonotype ranks as medium-sized. The V gene is TRBV12-3 or TRBV12-4, the J gene TRBJ2-5; 8 bases align to TRBD1. Trimming at V came to 1 base and at J to 2 bases, leaving 3 bases not matched to a gene. The CDR3 totals 15 residues. The CDR3 loop is CASSLGQGIQETQYF. CDR3 sequence (DNA): TGTGCCAGCAGTTTAGGACAGGGGATTCAAGAGACCCAGTACTTC.

This clonotype turned up a few times. This sequence joins TRBV4-1 and TRBJ2-1, with a weak D call TRBD1 (6 bases). Germline-derived CDR1 and CDR2 are MGHRA and YSYEKL. Trimming took 4 bases from V and 5 from J, leaving 21 bases between them. The CDR3 totals 17 residues. The CDR3 DNA reads TGCGCCAGCAGCCGAGGCTCCCGGGACATCTTTAACAATGAGCAGTTCTTC. Residues: CASSRGSRDIFNNEQFF.

This clonotype was observed a handful of times. V is TRBV4-1 and J is TRBJ2-2; D possibly corresponds to TRBD2 (6 bases). Per the germline V gene, CDR1 is MGHRA and CDR2 is YSYEKL. This CDR3 has 16 residues. Trimming stripped 3 bases from V and 0 bases from J, with 11 bases between. CDR3 DNA: TGCGCCAGCAGCCAGTCCGTAGCGGCGAACACCGGGGAGCTGTTTTTT. Translation gives CASSQSVAANTGELFF.

The sample holds many counts of this clonotype. The V gene is TRBV11-2, the J gene TRBJ2-5; TRBD1 agrees at 8 bases. The J call may be faulty, since TRBJ2-7 better matches the DNA end. This CDR3 spans 16 amino acids. Germline values: CDR1 SGHAT, CDR2 FQNNGV. The CDR3 sequence is CASSPLSTGAAYEQYF. In nucleotides, the CDR3 is TGTGCCAGCAGCCCGTTATCGACAGGGGCCGCCTACGAGCAGTACTTC.

Only one count was recorded for this clonotype. This chain links TRBV11-2 with TRBJ2-1; D perhaps matches TRBD2 (6 bases). The J call could be wrong; TRBJ2-7 is a better fit for the DNA end. Germline loops: CDR1 SGHAT, CDR2 FQNNGV. The CDR3 has 15 residues. In nucleotides, the CDR3 is TGTGCCAGCAGCCGTCGGGGCGGGGAGGCATCCGAGCAGTACTTC. This encodes CASSRRGGEASEQYF.

This clonotype showed up just a few times. The chain is built from TRBV6-1 and TRBJ2-5; no clear D gene. Gene TRBJ2-1 matches the end of the DNA better, so the J call may be wrong. The CDR3 contains 14 residues. Per germline, CDR1 MNHNS and CDR2 SASEGT. CDR3 coding DNA: TGTGCCAGCAGACCACAGCCCAACCAAGAGACCCAGTTCTTC. This sequence encodes CASRPQPNQETQFF.

This clonotype appeared a few times. The CDR3 DNA sequence: TGTGCCAGCAGTGGGACTAGCGGGAGACTTATTAGGGATGAGCAGTACTTC. It yields the protein CASSGTSGRLIRDEQYF. The chain joins TRBV6-4 to TRBJ2-1, with 13 positions matching TRBD2. The end of the DNA is better explained by TRBJ2-7, so the J call may be wrong. Germline-derived CDR1 and CDR2 are MRHNA and SNTAGT. This CDR3 is built from 17 residues.

A note on this clonotype: This CDR3 fails to terminate in the conserved phenylalanine or tryptophan, so it likely reflects a read error. This chain connects TRBV11-2 to TRBJ2-1; TRBD1 aligns across 7 bases. The DNA matches TRBJ2-7 better at its end, which makes the J call doubtful. The CDR3 has 17 residues. Germline V gene lookup returns CDR1 SGHAT and CDR2 FQNNGV. This CDR3 is CASSPWTGGLSYNEQYP. CDR3 nucleotide sequence: TGTGCCAGCAGCCCGTGGACAGGCGGTCTCTCCTACAATGAGCAGTACCCC.

The sample holds many counts of this clonotype. The CDR3: CASMGYGGVDGEQFF. The CDR3, as DNA: TGTGCCAGCATGGGTTATGGGGGTGTTGATGGCGAGCAGTTCTTC. The chain uses TRBV25-1 and TRBJ2-1, with D possibly called TRBD1 or TRBD2 (5 bases each). The ends were cut back, 7 bases at V and 10 bases at J, with 23 bases in the middle. The germline V gene has CDR1 MGHDK and CDR2 SYGVNS. This CDR3 comprises 15 residues.

V usage is TRBV11-2 and J usage is TRBJ1-4, with TRBD1 matching 8 bases. Germline V gene sequence: CDR1 SGHAT, CDR2 FQNNGV. This CDR3 is built from 16 residues. J lost 1 base, V lost 5 bases, and 6 bases had no gene match. CDR3 nucleotide sequence: TGTGCCAGCAGCCAGGGGGCTGGGGGAACTAATGAAAAACTGTTTTTT. Protein: CASSQGAGGTNEKLFF. The full variable domain, in which reference TRBV11-2 and TRBJ1-4 provide the parts outside the CDR3, is EAGVAQSPRYKIIEKRQSVAFWCNPISGHATLYWYQQILGQGPKLLIQFQNNGVVDDSQLPKDRFSAERLKGVDSTLKIQPAKLEDSAVYLCASSQGAGGTNEKLFFGSGTQLSVL.

This clonotype was seen only a few times. V gene TRBV6-1 combines with J gene TRBJ2-7, with D perhaps matching TRBD1 (6 bases). The CDR3 has 15 amino acids. Germline-derived CDR1 and CDR2 are MNHNS and SASEGT. Trimming took 3 bases from V and 2 from J, leaving 14 bases between them. The CDR3 sequence is CASSDPRGIAYEQYF. For the CDR3, the DNA is TGTGCCAGCAGTGACCCCAGGGGTATAGCCTACGAGCAGTACTTC.

V gene TRBV7-2 combines with J gene TRBJ2-4; 10 bases are a match to TRBD2. The J call may be wrong; the DNA end is better matched by TRBJ2-5. The CDR3 length is 16 residues. Per germline, CDR1 SGHTA and CDR2 FQGNSA. In nucleotides, the CDR3 is TGTGCCAGCAGCTTAGTCGCTAGCGGGAGACTAGAGACCCAGTACTTC. Protein sequence: CASSLVASGRLETQYF.